The T cell receptor (beta chain) under discussion was sequenced for a study of early T cells in non-severe SARS-CoV-2 infection. At the level of the study: Sequencing of bulk RNA from unsorted whole blood was done, without chain pairing.

The ends were cut back, 2 bases at V and 4 bases at J, with 8 bases in the middle. Germline V gene data show CDR1 as DFQATT and CDR2 as SNEGSKA (reference sequence). The CDR3 length is 12 residues. This clonotype was seen at least ten times. TCRdb reprocessed the 5' RACE reads with MiXCR, giving one entry per CDR3 protein. Among approximately 56,000 distinct CDR3 sequences, about 10% were seen once, and the ten largest hold roughly 6%. Source material: whole blood. The chain couples TRBV20-1 to TRBJ2-5; tentatively, D is TRBD2 (5 bases). The source is an adult who was a healthcare worker with PCR-confirmed SARS-CoV-2 infection or an uninfected control (not recorded which). The CDR3 DNA is TGCAGTGCTAGACTAGCTGTAGAGACCCAGTACTTC. It codes for CSARLAVETQYF.